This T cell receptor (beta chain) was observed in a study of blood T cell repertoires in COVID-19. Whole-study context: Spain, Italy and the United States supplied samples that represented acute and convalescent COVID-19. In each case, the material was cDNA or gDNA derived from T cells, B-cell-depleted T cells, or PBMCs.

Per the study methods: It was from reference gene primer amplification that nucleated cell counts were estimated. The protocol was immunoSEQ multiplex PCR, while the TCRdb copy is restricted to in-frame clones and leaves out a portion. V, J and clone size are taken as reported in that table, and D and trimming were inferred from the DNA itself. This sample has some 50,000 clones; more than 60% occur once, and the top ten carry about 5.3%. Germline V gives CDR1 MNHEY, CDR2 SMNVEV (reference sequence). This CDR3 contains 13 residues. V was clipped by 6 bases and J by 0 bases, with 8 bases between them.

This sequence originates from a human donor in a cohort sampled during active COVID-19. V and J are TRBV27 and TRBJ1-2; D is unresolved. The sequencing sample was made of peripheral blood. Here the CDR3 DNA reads TGTGCCAGCAGCCCGTACTCTAACTATGGCTACACCTTC. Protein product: CASSPYSNYGYTF.